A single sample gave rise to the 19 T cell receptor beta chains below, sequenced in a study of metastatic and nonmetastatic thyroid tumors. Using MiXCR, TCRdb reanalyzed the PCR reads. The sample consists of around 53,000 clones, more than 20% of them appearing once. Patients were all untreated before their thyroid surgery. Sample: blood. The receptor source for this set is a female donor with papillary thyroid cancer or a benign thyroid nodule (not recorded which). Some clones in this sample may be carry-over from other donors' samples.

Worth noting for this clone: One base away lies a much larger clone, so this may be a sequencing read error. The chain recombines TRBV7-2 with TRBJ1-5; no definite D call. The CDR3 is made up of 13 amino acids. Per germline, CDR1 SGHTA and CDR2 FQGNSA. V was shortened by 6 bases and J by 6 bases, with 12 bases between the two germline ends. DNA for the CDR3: TGTGCCAGCAGAGGAGAGTTGCTTCAGCCCCAGCATTTT. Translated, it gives CASRGELLQPQHF.

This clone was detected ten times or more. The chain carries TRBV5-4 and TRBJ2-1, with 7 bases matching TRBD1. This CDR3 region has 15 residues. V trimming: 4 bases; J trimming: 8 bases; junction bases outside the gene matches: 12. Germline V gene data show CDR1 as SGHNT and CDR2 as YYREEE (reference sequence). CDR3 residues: CASSGPGTERDEQFF. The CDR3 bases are TGTGCCAGCAGCGGACCCGGGACAGAGCGTGATGAGCAGTTCTTC. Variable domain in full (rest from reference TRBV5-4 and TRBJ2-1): ETGVTQSPTHLIKTRGQQVTLRCSSQSGHNTVSWYQQALGQGPQFIFQYYREEENGRGNFPPRFSGLQFPNYSSELNVNALELDDSALYLCASSGPGTERDEQFFGPGTRLTVL.

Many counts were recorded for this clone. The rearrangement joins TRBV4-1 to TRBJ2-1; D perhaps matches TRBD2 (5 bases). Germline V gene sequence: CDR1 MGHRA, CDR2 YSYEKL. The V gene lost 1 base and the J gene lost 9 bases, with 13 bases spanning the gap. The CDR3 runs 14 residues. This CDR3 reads CASSQGELVGEQFF. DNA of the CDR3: TGCGCCAGCAGCCAAGGAGAACTAGTCGGTGAGCAGTTCTTC.

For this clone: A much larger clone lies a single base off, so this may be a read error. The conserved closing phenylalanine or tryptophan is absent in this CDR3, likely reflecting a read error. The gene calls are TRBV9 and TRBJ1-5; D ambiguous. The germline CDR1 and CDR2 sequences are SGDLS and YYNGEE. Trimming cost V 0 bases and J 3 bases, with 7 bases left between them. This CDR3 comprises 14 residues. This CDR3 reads CASSVDVDNQPQHS. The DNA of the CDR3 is TGTGCCAGCAGCGTAGACGTGGACAATCAGCCCCAGCATTCT.

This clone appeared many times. DNA of the CDR3: TGTGCCAGCAGTCTCCGGACTAGCGGAAGCACAGATACGCAGTATTTT. Translated: CASSLRTSGSTDTQYF. The chain uses TRBV3-1 and TRBJ2-3; 10 bases are a match to TRBD2. Germline V gene data show CDR1 as LGHDT and CDR2 as YNNKEL (reference sequence). This CDR3 contains 16 residues. The trim removed 6 bases at V and 0 bases at J, leaving 6 bases unmatched.

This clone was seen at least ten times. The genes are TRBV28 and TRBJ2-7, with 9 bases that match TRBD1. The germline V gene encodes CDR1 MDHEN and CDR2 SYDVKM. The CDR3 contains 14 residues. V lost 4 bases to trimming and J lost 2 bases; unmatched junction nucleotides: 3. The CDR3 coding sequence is TGTGCCAGCAGTTGGGACAGGGAGGCCTACGAGCAGTACTTC. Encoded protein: CASSWDREAYEQYF.

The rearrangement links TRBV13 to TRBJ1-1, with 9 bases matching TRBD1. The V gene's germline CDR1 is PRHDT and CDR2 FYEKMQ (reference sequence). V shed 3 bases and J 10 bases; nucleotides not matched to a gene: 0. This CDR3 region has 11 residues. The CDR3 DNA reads TGTGCCAGCAGCTTGGGACAGGGAGCTTTCTTT. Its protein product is CASSLGQGAFF.

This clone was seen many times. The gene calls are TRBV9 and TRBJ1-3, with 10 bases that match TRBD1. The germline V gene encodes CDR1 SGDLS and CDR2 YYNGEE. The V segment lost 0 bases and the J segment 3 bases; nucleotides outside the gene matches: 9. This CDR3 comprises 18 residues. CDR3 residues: CASSVGVGDRGYGNTIYF. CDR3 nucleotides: TGTGCCAGCAGCGTAGGGGTGGGGGACAGGGGTTATGGAAACACCATATATTTT.

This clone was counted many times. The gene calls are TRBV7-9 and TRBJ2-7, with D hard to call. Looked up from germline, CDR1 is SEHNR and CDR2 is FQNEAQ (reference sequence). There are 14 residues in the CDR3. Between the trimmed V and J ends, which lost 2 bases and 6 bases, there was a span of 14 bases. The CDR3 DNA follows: TGTGCCAGCAGCTTAAGTCAGGAATTAGGCGAGCAGTACTTC. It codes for CASSLSQELGEQYF.

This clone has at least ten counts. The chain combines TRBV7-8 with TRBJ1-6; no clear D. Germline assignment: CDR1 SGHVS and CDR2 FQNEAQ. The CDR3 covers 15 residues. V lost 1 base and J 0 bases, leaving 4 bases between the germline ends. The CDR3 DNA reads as TGTGCCAGCAGCTTAGAAAGCTCCTATAATTCACCCCTCCACTTT. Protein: CASSLESSYNSPLHF.

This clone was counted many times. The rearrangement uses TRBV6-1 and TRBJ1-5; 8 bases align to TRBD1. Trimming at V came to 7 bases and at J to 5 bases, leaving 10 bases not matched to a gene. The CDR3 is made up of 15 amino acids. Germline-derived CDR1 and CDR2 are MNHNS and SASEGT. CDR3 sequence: CASMIQGGGDQPQHF. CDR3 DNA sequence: TGTGCCAGCATGATACAGGGGGGCGGGGATCAGCCCCAGCATTTT.

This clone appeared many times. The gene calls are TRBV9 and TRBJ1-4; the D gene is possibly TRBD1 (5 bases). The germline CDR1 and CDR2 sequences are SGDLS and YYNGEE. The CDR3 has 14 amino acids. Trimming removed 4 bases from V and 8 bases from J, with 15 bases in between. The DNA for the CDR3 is TGTGCCAGCAGCCTCCCGGGGCGGAACGAAAAACTGTTTTTT. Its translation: CASSLPGRNEKLFF.

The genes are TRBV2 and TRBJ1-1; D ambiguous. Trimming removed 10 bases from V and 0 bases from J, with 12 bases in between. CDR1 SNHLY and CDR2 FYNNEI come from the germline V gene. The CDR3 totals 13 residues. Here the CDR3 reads CATVNGLNTEAFF. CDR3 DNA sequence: TGTGCCACGGTGAACGGGTTGAACACTGAAGCTTTCTTT. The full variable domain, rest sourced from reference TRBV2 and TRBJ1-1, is EPEVTQTPSHQVTQMGQEVILRCVPISNHLYFYWYRQILGQKVEFLVSFYNNEISEKSEIFDDQFSVERPDGSNFTLKIRSTKLEDSAMYFCATVNGLNTEAFFGQGTRLTVV.

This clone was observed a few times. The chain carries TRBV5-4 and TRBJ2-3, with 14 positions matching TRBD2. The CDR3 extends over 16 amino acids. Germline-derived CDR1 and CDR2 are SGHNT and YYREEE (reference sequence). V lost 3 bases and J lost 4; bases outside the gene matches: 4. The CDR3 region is CASSSGLAGGADTQYF. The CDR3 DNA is TGTGCCAGCAGCTCAGGACTAGCGGGAGGTGCAGATACGCAGTATTTT.

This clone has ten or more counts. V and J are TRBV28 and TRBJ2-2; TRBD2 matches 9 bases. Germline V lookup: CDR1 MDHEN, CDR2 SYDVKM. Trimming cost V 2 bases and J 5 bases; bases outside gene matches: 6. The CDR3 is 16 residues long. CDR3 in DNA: TGTGCCAGCAGTTTAATAGGACTAGCGTCAACCGGGGAGCTGTTTTTT. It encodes CASSLIGLASTGELFF.

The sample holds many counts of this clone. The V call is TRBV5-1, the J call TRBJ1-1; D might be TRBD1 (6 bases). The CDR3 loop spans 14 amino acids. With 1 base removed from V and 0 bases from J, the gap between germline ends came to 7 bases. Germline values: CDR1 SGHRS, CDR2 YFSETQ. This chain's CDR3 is CASSLRQVNTEAFF. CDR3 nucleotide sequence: TGCGCCAGCAGCTTGAGACAGGTGAACACTGAAGCTTTCTTT.

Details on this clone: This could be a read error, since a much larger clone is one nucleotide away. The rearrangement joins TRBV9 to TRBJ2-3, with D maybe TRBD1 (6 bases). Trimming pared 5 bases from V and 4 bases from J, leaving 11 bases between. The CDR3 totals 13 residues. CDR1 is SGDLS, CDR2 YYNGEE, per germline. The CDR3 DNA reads TGTGCCAGCAGGGGGGCCTACCCAGATACGCAGTATTTT. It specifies CASRGAYPDTQYF. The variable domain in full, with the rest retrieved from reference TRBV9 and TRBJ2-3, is DSGVTQTPKHLITATGQRVTLRCSPRSGDLSVYWYQQSLDQGLQFLIQYYNGEERAKGNILERFSAQQFPDLHSELNLSSLELGDSALYFCASRGAYPDTQYFGPGTRLTVL.

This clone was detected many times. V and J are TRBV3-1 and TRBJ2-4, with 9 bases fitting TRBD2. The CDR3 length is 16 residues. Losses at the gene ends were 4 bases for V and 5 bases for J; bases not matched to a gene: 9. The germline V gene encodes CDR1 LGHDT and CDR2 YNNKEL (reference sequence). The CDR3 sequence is CASSPLHQRGENIQYF. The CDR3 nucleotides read TGTGCCAGCAGCCCCCTCCATCAGCGGGGGGAAAACATTCAGTACTTC.

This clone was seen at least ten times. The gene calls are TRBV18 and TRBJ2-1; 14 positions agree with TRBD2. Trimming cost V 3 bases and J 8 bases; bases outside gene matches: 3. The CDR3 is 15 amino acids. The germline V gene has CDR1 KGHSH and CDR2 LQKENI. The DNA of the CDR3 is TGTGCCAGCTCACCCTCGGGACTAGCGGGAGATGAGCAGTTCTTC. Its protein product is CASSPSGLAGDEQFF.